This TCR beta chain originates from a study of CD8 T cells in Susac syndrome. The CDR3 has 12 amino acids. Germline CDR1 is SNHLY and CDR2 is FYNNEI. With 1 base removed from V and 4 bases from J, the gap between germline ends came to 2 bases. RNA amounts of about 0.5 to 1 ug underwent reverse transcription with random hexamers. Amplification of TCR beta CDR3 across 54 Vbeta and 13 Jbeta was performed with immunoSEQ multiplex PCR. TCRdb passed the immunoSEQ multiplex PCR reads through MiXCR, listing each CDR3 protein once. The repertoire has about 170,000 distinct CDR3 sequences, 93% of them found once; the top ten carry over 0.08%.

The clonotype originates from a human donor with multiple sclerosis. This chain joins TRBV2 and TRBJ1-5; D gene unclear. The source material was CD4+ T cells from PBMCs. Here the CDR3 DNA reads TGTGCCAGCAGTGAAGATAATCAGCCCCAGCATTTT. This codes for CASSEDNQPQHF.